A single sample is the source of the 29 T cell receptor beta chains below, sequenced in a study of blood T cells in healthy people across ages. The second PCR ran about 6 to 12 cycles with a sample-barcoded 5' primer and J-beta primers. Using its own MiXCR run on the 5' RACE reads, TCRdb lists one record per CDR3 protein. The sample includes 550,000 to 750,000 distinct CDR3 sequences, roughly 20% of them seen just once. Sequencing used blood. The origin of the receptors is a man between 65 and 85 years old in good health.

The rearrangement links TRBV28 to TRBJ2-7; 8 nucleotides align to TRBD2. V trimming: 7 bases; J trimming: 5 bases; junction bases outside the gene matches: 7. There are 13 residues in the CDR3. Germline V CDR1 and CDR2: MDHEN, SYDVKM. The CDR3, as DNA: TGTGCCAGCACGGGGGGGGCCAGAGACGAGCAGTACTTC. It encodes CASTGGARDEQYF. The full variable domain, its missing parts supplied by reference TRBV28 and TRBJ2-7, is DVKVTQSSRYLVKRTGEKVFLECVQDMDHENMFWYRQDPGLGLRLIYFSYDVKMKEKGDIPEGYSVSREKKERFSLILESASTNQTSMYLCASTGGARDEQYFGPGTRLTVT.

This clonotype has a handful of counts. This chain uses TRBV28 with TRBJ1-6; D gene ambiguous. The V end was cut by 5 bases, the J end by 10 bases, with 15 bases between. Germline CDR1 MDHEN, CDR2 SYDVKM. The CDR3 runs to 14 residues. The CDR3 here is CASSSSPGNSPLHF. The CDR3 DNA reads TGTGCCAGCAGTAGTTCCCCTGGGAACTCACCCCTCCACTTT.

This clonotype has a handful of counts. The chain joins TRBV28 to TRBJ2-7, with 7 bases fitting TRBD1. Per germline, CDR1 MDHEN and CDR2 SYDVKM. CDR3 length: 15 amino acids. Losses at the gene ends were 4 bases for V and 1 base for J; bases not matched to a gene: 7. The CDR3 DNA reads as TGTGCCAGCAGTTCTACGAAGACAGGGTCCTACGAGCAGTACTTC. It is translated as CASSSTKTGSYEQYF.

This clonotype was seen only a few times. The chain is built from TRBV2 and TRBJ2-4, with 8 bases that match TRBD2. V was clipped by 0 bases and J by 0 bases; unmatched bases: 4. CDR3 length: 17 amino acids. The germline CDR1 and CDR2 sequences are SNHLY and FYNNEI. DNA of the CDR3: TGTGCCAGCAGTGAAGCGGGACTAGTCCTAGCCAAAAACATTCAGTACTTC. Translating gives CASSEAGLVLAKNIQYF.

The rearrangement uses TRBV7-2 and TRBJ1-1; D possibly corresponds to TRBD1 (5 bases). Trimming took off 2 bases at V and 0 bases at J, with 13 bases between the two ends. Germline loops: CDR1 SGHTA, CDR2 FQGNSA. This CDR3 spans 16 amino acids. The CDR3 DNA follows: TGTGCCAGCAGCTTACAGGGCCCGTCCATGAACACTGAAGCTTTCTTT. The encoded protein is CASSLQGPSMNTEAFF.

V gene TRBV5-1 combines with J gene TRBJ2-5; TRBD1 is a possible D gene (6 bases). Between the trimmed V and J ends, which lost 0 bases and 3 bases, there was a span of 12 bases. The CDR3 totals 15 residues. From germline, CDR1 is SGHRS and CDR2 YFSETQ. CDR3 coding DNA: TGCGCCAGCAGCTTGGCTGCTAAGGGGGAAGAGACCCAGTACTTC. Its translation: CASSLAAKGEETQYF.

This clonotype was counted between two and nine times. This rearrangement joins TRBV18 to TRBJ1-1, with D unresolved. V was clipped by 1 base and J by 3 bases, with 15 bases between them. The CDR3 contains 16 residues. CDR1 KGHSH and CDR2 LQKENI come from the germline V gene. CDR3 sequence: CASSPRKGSLDTEAFF. The DNA of the CDR3 is TGTGCCAGCTCACCACGAAAGGGTTCGTTGGACACTGAAGCTTTCTTT.

In its sample, this clonotype was seen a few times. The rearrangement uses TRBV12-3 or TRBV12-4 and TRBJ2-3; D gene unclear. CDR3 length: 14 residues. Trimming took 6 bases from V and 6 from J, leaving 16 bases between them. CDR3 amino acids: CASRPFRALDTQYF. CDR3 DNA: TGTGCCAGCAGGCCGTTTAGGGCTTTGGATACGCAGTATTTT.

CDR3 protein: CSASVTGVDWPQHF. As DNA, the CDR3 is TGCAGTGCTAGTGTGACAGGGGTGGATTGGCCCCAGCATTTT. The rearrangement uses TRBV20-1 and TRBJ1-5, with 8 nucleotides matching TRBD1. CDR3 size: 14 residues. Per the germline V gene, CDR1 is DFQATT and CDR2 is SNEGSKA (reference sequence). Unmatched junction bases numbered 10, after V lost 3 bases and J lost 9 bases.

This clonotype was seen a handful of times. The genes are TRBV7-9 and TRBJ2-1; TRBD2 is a possible D gene (6 bases). The CDR3 totals 16 residues. Between the trimmed V and J ends, which lost 1 base and 7 bases, there was a span of 17 bases. Germline CDR1 reads SEHNR; CDR2 reads FQNEAQ (reference sequence). The chain's CDR3 is CASSLGIAVHTNEQFF. Written as DNA, the CDR3 is TGTGCCAGCAGCTTAGGGATAGCGGTTCATACGAATGAGCAGTTCTTC.

This clonotype was seen a handful of times. The rearrangement uses TRBV27 and TRBJ2-5; D possibly corresponds to TRBD2 (5 bases). V was clipped by 2 bases and J by 5 bases, with 12 bases between them. The CDR3 loop spans 14 amino acids. Looked up from germline, CDR1 is MNHEY and CDR2 is SMNVEV (reference sequence). The CDR3 coding sequence is TGTGCCAGCAGTTTAAATACGGGGAAGGAGACCCAGTACTTC. Its protein product is CASSLNTGKETQYF.

In this sample, this clonotype turned up a few times. The CDR3 reads CASSLGSHYNEQFF. The CDR3 bases are TGTGCCAGCAGCTTAGGGTCCCACTACAATGAGCAGTTCTTC. This chain uses TRBV7-9 with TRBJ2-5; D is uncertain. TRBJ2-1 matches the DNA end more closely, so the J call is doubtful. The CDR3 has 14 residues. The germline gives CDR1 SEHNR, CDR2 FQNEAQ (reference sequence).

J is TRBJ2-3 and V is TRBV28; no firm D call. This CDR3 is 14 amino acids long. Germline V gene sequence: CDR1 MDHEN, CDR2 SYDVKM. Trimming removed 3 bases at V and 1 base at J, with 8 bases between. The CDR3 loop is CASSFIAGTDTQYF. CDR3 DNA sequence: TGTGCCAGCAGTTTTATCGCGGGCACAGATACGCAGTATTTT.

The sample holds a few counts of this clonotype. The chain has TRBV6-5 and TRBJ2-2; 7 nucleotides align to TRBD2. The CDR3 runs 13 residues. The V gene end was trimmed by 7 bases and the J gene end by 5 bases; junction bases not matched to a gene: 4. The germline gives CDR1 MNHEY, CDR2 SVGAGI. In nucleotides, the CDR3 is TGTGCCAGCACACGGGGAGGGACCGGGGAGCTGTTTTTT. Translating gives CASTRGGTGELFF.

The table lists this clonotype with many counts. This chain links TRBV6-2 or TRBV6-3 with TRBJ2-6; 8 nucleotides match TRBD1. CDR3 length equals 18 residues. Per the germline V gene, CDR1 is MNHEY and CDR2 is SVGEGT. Germline trimming cut 0 bases from V and 0 bases from J; bases unmatched to any gene: 4. The CDR3 is CASSYSRTGFSGANVLTF. The CDR3 DNA reads TGTGCCAGCAGTTACTCGAGGACAGGGTTCTCTGGGGCCAACGTCCTGACTTTC.

This clonotype has more than one count but fewer than ten. This chain's CDR3 is CSVGLTGGNEQFF. In nucleotides, the CDR3 is TGCAGCGTGGGCCTGACAGGTGGGAATGAGCAGTTCTTC. The chain joins TRBV29-1 to TRBJ2-5, with a tentative D call TRBD1 (6 bases). The J call could be wrong; TRBJ2-1 is a better fit for the DNA end. CDR3 length: 13 residues. The V gene's germline CDR1 is SQVTM and CDR2 ANQGSEA.

This clonotype was seen a few times. The CDR3 reads CASSQARATGELFF. The CDR3 DNA is TGTGCCAGCAGCCAAGCCCGGGCGACCGGGGAGCTGTTTTTT. This chain connects TRBV3-1 to TRBJ2-2; no clear D gene. V was cut by 1 base and J by 5 bases, with 8 bases left in between. Germline V gene lookup returns CDR1 LGHDT and CDR2 YNNKEL (reference sequence). The CDR3 sequence is 14 residues long.

The gene calls are TRBV20-1 and TRBJ2-7, with TRBD1 matching 9 bases. The germline CDR1 and CDR2 sequences are DFQATT and SNEGSKA (reference sequence). This CDR3 is 14 amino acids long. V lost 1 base to trimming and J lost 6 bases; unmatched junction nucleotides: 7. The CDR3 loop is CSARGDRGNGEQYF. CDR3 in DNA: TGCAGTGCTAGAGGCGACAGGGGGAATGGCGAGCAGTACTTC.

Note on this clonotype: A much larger clone lies one base from this, so it may be a read error. The chain recombines TRBV20-1 with TRBJ1-1; perhaps TRBD1 as D (6 bases). Germline-derived CDR1 and CDR2 are DFQATT and SNEGSKA (reference sequence). CDR3 length: 13 amino acids. Trimming left V 0 bases short and J 3 bases short, with 8 bases between. The CDR3: CSAREGADTEAFF. CDR3 DNA sequence: TGCAGTGCTAGAGAGGGGGCAGACACTGAAGCTTTCTTT.

This clonotype was seen a handful of times. The CDR3 bases are TGTGCCAGCATCCGAAAAGATATGGACAGGGAGGTTCGAGAGACCCAGTACTTC. Protein sequence: CASIRKDMDREVRETQYF. The V gene is TRBV7-9, the J gene TRBJ2-5; 8 bases fit TRBD1. J gave up 4 bases and V 7 bases, and 20 bases lay outside the gene matches. CDR1 and CDR2 (germline): SEHNR, FQNEAQ (reference sequence). The CDR3 runs to 18 residues.

This clonotype has more than one count but fewer than ten. The chain recombines TRBV20-1 with TRBJ2-1, with 9 bases that match TRBD2. Germline trimming cut 4 bases from V and 3 bases from J; bases unmatched to any gene: 4. Germline V gene data show CDR1 as DFQATT and CDR2 as SNEGSKA (reference sequence). The CDR3 is 14 residues long. The CDR3 DNA sequence: TGCAGTGCTACGAGCGGGAGGTTCTACAATGAGCAGTTCTTC. As protein: CSATSGRFYNEQFF.

This clonotype has more than one count but fewer than ten. The chain uses TRBV28 and TRBJ2-1, with 9 bases aligning to TRBD2. The J call may be incorrect, as the DNA end agrees better with TRBJ2-7. Germline V gene data show CDR1 as MDHEN and CDR2 as SYDVKM. The CDR3 sequence is 14 residues long. The CDR3 is CASSLISGSSEQYF. CDR3 coding DNA: TGTGCCAGCAGTTTAATTAGCGGGAGTAGCGAGCAGTACTTC.

In this sample, this clonotype turned up a few times. This chain links TRBV6-1 with TRBJ2-1; 9 nucleotides line up with TRBD2. This CDR3 comprises 17 residues. In germline, CDR1 is MNHNS, CDR2 SASEGT. Trimming removed 5 bases from V and 1 base from J; junction bases left unmatched: 9. CDR3 amino acids: CASSKLAGGFSYNEQFF. The DNA of the CDR3 is TGTGCCAGCAGTAAACTGGCGGGAGGGTTTTCCTACAATGAGCAGTTCTTC.

This clonotype was counted between two and nine times. The rearrangement joins TRBV7-3 to TRBJ2-1; D gene unclear. This CDR3 has 15 amino acids. Germline CDR1 SGHTA, CDR2 FQGTGA. Trimming removed 0 bases at V and 2 bases at J, with 8 bases between. The chain's CDR3 is CASSLTGLAYNEQFF. The CDR3 DNA reads TGTGCCAGCAGCTTAACAGGGCTAGCCTACAATGAGCAGTTCTTC. Complete variable domain (other parts from reference TRBV7-3 and TRBJ2-1): GAGVSQTPSNKVTEKGKYVELRCDPISGHTALYWYRQSLGQGPEFLIYFQGTGAADDSGLPNDRFFAVRPEGSVSTLKIQRTERGDSAVYLCASSLTGLAYNEQFFGPGTRLTVL.

A few counts support this clonotype. Written as DNA, the CDR3 is TGTGCCAGCAGCCAAGATCGGAGCAGGGGTCAGGAGACCCAGTACTTC. It translates to CASSQDRSRGQETQYF. This chain uses TRBV3-1 with TRBJ2-5, with a possible D match to TRBD1 (6 bases). The ends were cut back, 0 bases at V and 5 bases at J, with 16 bases in the middle. Per germline, CDR1 LGHDT and CDR2 YNNKEL (reference sequence). The CDR3 spans 16 residues.

The rearrangement joins TRBV20-1 to TRBJ1-1; D possibly corresponds to TRBD1 (5 bases). The germline CDR1 and CDR2 sequences are DFQATT and SNEGSKA (reference sequence). V was shortened by 0 bases and J by 1 base, with 12 bases between the two germline ends. The CDR3 has 15 amino acids. In DNA form, the CDR3 reads TGCAGTGCTAGAGATCCGGCGGGGGGGAACACTGAAGCTTTCTTT. This encodes CSARDPAGGNTEAFF.

The chain uses TRBV4-3 and TRBJ2-2; 8 nucleotides match TRBD2. Germline V gives CDR1 LGHNA, CDR2 YSLEER. With V trimmed by 0 bases and J by 5 bases, 5 bases remained unmatched. The CDR3 length is 16 residues. This CDR3 reads CASSQDPREETGELFF. DNA of the CDR3: TGCGCCAGCAGCCAAGATCCGCGGGAGGAAACCGGGGAGCTGTTTTTT.

This clonotype was found many times. The CDR3 nucleotides are TGTGCCAGCAGCTTAGGACAGGAGAACACTGAAGCTTTCTTT. Protein sequence: CASSLGQENTEAFF. J is TRBJ1-1 and V is TRBV7-2; maybe TRBD1 (6 bases). The CDR3 loop spans 14 amino acids. The germline V and J ends were trimmed by 1 base and 1 base, with 7 bases remaining between them. The germline V gene has CDR1 SGHTA and CDR2 FQGNSA.

This rearrangement joins TRBV12-3 or TRBV12-4 to TRBJ2-5, with D maybe TRBD2 (6 bases). With the DNA end fitting TRBJ2-1 better, the J assignment may be wrong. CDR3 length: 15 residues. CDR3 in DNA: TGTGCCAGCAGTTTAGGCGGGACCGATGGCAATGAGCAGTTCTTC. It encodes CASSLGGTDGNEQFF.